One T cell receptor beta chain is described in this entry. Antigen: not known. The sample belongs to a study of cytomegalovirus exposure and HLA in healthy donors. Study findings and constraints: According to reports, the classifier identified cytomegalovirus status with high specificity and sensitivity. TCR beta sequences reportedly predicted most subjects' HLA-A and HLA-B alleles accurately.

A multiplex PCR was run with 60 Vbeta primers and 13 Jbeta primers. Only in-frame clones appear in the TCRdb table, and some are missing; sequencing was by immunoSEQ multiplex PCR. This listing includes approximately 170,000 clones. There are 15 residues in the CDR3. J was trimmed by 3 bases and V by 7 bases; bases with no gene match: 7. CDR1 and CDR2 (germline): MNHNS, SASEGT. This chain connects TRBV6-1 to TRBJ2-1; 9 bases are a match to TRBD1. The TCR sequence derives from a woman aged 18-29 years in good health and CMV-seropositive. Input material: PBMCs. DNA of the CDR3: TGTGCCAGCACCGAGGACAGGGGTAGCTACAATGAGCAGTTCTTC. It translates to CASTEDRGSYNEQFF.